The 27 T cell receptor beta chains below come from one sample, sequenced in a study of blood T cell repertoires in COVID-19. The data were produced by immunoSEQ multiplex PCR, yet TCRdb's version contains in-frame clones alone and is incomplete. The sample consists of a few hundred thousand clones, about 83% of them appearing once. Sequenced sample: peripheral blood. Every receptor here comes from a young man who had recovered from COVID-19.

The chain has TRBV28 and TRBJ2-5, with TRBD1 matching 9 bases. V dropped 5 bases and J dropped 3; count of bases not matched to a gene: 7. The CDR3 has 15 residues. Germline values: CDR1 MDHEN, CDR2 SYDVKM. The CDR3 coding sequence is TGTGCCAGCAGTCACGGAGGGACAGGGAAAGAGACCCAGTACTTC. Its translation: CASSHGGTGKETQYF.

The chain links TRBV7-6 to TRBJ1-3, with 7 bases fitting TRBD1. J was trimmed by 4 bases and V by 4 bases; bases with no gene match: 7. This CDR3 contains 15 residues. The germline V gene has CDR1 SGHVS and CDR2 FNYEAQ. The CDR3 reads CASSSAGGRGNTIYF. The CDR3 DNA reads TGTGCCAGCAGCTCGGCAGGGGGAAGGGGAAACACCATATATTTT.

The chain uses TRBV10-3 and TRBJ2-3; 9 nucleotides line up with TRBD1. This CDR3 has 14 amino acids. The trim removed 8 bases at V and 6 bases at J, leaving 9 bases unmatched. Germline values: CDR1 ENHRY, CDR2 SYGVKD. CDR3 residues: CAIRLGTGKDTQYF. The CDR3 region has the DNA TGTGCCATCCGATTAGGGACAGGGAAGGATACGCAGTATTTT.

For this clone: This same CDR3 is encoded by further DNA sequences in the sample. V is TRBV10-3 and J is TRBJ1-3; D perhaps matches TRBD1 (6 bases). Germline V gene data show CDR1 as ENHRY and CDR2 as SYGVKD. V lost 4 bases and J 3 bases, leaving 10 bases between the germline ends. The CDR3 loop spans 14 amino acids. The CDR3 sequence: CAISAADSGNTIYF. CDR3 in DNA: TGTGCCATCAGTGCCGCGGACAGTGGAAACACCATATATTTT.

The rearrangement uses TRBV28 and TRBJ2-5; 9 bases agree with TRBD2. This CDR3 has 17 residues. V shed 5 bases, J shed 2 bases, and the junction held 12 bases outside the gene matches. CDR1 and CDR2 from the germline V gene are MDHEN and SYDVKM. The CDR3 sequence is CASSPDGRGGTQETQYF. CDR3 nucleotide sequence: TGTGCCAGCAGTCCCGATGGGCGGGGGGGAACTCAAGAGACCCAGTACTTC.

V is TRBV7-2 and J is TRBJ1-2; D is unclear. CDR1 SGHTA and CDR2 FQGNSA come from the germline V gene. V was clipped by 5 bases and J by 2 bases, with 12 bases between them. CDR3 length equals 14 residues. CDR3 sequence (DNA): TGTGCCAGCAGCCCGAGGTTACTGAACTATGGCTACACCTTC. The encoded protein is CASSPRLLNYGYTF.

The CDR3 DNA is TGTGCCAGCAGTCAGGGGTTCAGGGGCTACGAGCAGTACGTC. Encoded protein: CASSQGFRGYEQYV. V usage is TRBV27 and J usage is TRBJ2-7, with D perhaps matching TRBD1 (6 bases). CDR3 length equals 14 residues. The V gene lost 5 bases and the J gene lost 3 bases, with 14 bases spanning the gap. CDR1 is MNHEY, CDR2 SMNVEV, per germline (reference sequence).

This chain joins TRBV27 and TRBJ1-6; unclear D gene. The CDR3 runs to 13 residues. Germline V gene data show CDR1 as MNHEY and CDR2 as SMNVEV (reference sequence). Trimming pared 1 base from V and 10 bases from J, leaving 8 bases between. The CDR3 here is CASSLLGSSPLHF. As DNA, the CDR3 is TGTGCCAGCAGTTTATTAGGGAGCTCACCCCTCCACTTT.

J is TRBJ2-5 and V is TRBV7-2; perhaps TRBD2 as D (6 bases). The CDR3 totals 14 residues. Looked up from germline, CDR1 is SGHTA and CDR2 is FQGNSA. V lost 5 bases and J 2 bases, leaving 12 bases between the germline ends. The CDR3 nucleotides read TGTGCCAGCAGCACCCGGGACTTTCAAGAGACCCAGTACTTC. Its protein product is CASSTRDFQETQYF.

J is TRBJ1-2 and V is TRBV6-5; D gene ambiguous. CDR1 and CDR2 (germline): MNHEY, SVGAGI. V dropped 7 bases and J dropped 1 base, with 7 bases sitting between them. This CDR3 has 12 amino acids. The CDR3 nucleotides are TGTGCCAGCAAAGTCGGTAACTATGGCTACACCTTC. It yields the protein CASKVGNYGYTF.

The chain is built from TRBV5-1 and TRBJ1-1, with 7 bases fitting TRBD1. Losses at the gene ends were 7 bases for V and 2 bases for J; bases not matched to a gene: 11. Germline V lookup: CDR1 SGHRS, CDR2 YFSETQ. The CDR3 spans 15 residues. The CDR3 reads CASYDREASNTEAFF. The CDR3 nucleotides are TGCGCCAGCTACGACAGGGAGGCGTCAAACACTGAAGCTTTCTTT.

In DNA form, the CDR3 reads TGTGCCAGCAGCGTAGAGGGACAGGGGATCGGCTACACCTTC. This gives the protein CASSVEGQGIGYTF. This rearrangement joins TRBV9 to TRBJ1-2, with TRBD1 matching 10 bases. After removal of 0 bases from V and 8 bases from J, the junction contained 4 bases not matched to a gene. CDR1 and CDR2 from the germline V gene are SGDLS and YYNGEE. The CDR3 loop spans 14 amino acids.

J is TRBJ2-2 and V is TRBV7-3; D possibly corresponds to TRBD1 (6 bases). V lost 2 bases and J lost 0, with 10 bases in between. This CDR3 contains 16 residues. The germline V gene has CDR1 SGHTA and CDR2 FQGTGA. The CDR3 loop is CASSLGGHANTGELFF. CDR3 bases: TGTGCCAGCAGCTTAGGGGGACATGCGAACACCGGGGAGCTGTTTTTT.

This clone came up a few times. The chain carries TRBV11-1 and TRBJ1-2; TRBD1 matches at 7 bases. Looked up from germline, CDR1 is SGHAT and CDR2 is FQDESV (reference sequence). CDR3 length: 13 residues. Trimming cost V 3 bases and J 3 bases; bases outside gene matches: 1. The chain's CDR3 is CASSFQGDYGYTF. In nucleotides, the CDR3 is TGTGCCAGCAGCTTTCAGGGGGACTATGGCTACACCTTC.

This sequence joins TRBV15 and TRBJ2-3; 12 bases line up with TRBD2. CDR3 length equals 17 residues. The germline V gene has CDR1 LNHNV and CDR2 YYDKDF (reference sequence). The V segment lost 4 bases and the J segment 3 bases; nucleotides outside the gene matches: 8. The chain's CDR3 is CATSTSSGGAGTDTQYF. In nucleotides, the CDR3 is TGTGCCACCAGCACCTCTAGCGGGGGGGCAGGGACAGATACGCAGTATTTT.

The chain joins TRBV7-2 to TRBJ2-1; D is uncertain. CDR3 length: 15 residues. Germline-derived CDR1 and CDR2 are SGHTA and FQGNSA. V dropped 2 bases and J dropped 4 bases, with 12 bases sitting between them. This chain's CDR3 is CASSLRSTIYNEQFF. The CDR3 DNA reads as TGTGCCAGCAGCTTAAGGAGTACTATTTACAATGAGCAGTTCTTC.

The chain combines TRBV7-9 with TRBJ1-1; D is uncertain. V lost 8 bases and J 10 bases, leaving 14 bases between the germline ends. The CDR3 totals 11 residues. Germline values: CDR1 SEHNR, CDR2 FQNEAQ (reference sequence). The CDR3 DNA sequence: TGTGCCAGCGAGGAGGGCCTCGGAGCTTTCTTT. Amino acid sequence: CASEEGLGAFF.

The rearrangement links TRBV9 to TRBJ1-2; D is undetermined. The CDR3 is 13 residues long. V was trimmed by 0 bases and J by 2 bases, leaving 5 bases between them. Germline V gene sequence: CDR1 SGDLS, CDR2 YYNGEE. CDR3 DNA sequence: TGTGCCAGCAGCGTAGACGAGAACTATGGCTACACCTTC. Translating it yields CASSVDENYGYTF.

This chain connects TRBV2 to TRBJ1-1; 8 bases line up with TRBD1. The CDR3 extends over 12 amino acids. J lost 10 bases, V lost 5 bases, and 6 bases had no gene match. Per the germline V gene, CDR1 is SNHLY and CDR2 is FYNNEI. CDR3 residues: CASSPGQGRAFF. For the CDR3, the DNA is TGTGCCAGCAGTCCAGGACAGGGAAGAGCTTTCTTT. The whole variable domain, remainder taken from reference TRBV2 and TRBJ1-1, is EPEVTQTPSHQVTQMGQEVILRCVPISNHLYFYWYRQILGQKVEFLVSFYNNEISEKSEIFDDQFSVERPDGSNFTLKIRSTKLEDSAMYFCASSPGQGRAFFGQGTRLTVV.

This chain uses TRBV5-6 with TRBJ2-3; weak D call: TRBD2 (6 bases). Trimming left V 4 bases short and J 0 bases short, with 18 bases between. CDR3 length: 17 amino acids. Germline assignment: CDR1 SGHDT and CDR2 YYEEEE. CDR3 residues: CASSPSWTITSTDTQYF. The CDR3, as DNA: TGTGCCAGCAGCCCGTCGTGGACTATAACTAGCACAGATACGCAGTATTTT.

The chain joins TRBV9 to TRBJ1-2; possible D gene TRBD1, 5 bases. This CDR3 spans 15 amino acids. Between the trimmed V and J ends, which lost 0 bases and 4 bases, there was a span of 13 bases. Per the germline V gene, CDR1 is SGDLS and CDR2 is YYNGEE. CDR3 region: CASSVATGGGYGYTF. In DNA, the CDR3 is TGTGCCAGCAGCGTAGCGACGGGGGGAGGCTATGGCTACACCTTC.

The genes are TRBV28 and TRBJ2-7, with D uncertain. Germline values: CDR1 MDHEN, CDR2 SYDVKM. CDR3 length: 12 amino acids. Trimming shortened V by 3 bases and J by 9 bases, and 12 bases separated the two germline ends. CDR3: CASSFNAGTQYV. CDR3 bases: TGTGCCAGCAGTTTTAATGCTGGCACGCAGTACGTC.

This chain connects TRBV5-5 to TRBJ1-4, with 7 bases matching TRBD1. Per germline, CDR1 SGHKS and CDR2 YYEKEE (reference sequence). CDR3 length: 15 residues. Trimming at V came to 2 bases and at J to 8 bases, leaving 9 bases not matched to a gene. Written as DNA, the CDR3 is TGTGCCAGCAGCTTCCGACAGGGCCCCAACGAAAAACTGTTTTTT. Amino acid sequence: CASSFRQGPNEKLFF. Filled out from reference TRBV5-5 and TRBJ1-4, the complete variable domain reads DAGVTQSPTHLIKTRGQQVTLRCSPISGHKSVSWYQQVLGQGPQFIFQYYEKEERGRGNFPDRFSARQFPNYSSELNVNALLLGDSALYLCASSFRQGPNEKLFFGSGTQLSVL.

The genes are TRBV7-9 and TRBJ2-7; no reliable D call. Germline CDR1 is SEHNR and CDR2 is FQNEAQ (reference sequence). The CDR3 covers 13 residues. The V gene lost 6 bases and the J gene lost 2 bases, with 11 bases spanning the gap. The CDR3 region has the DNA TGTGCCAGCAGTCCCGACACAACCTACGAGCAGTACGTC. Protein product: CASSPDTTYEQYV.

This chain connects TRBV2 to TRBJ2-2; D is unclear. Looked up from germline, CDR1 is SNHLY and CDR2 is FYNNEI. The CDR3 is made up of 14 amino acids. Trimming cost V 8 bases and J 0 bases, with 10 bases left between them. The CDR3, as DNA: TGTGCCAGCGTGACTGGAGCGAACACCGGGGAGCTGTTTTTT. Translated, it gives CASVTGANTGELFF.

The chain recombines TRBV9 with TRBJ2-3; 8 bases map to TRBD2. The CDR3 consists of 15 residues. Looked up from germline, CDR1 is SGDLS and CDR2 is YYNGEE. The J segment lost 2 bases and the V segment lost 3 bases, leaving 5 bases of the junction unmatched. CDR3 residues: CASSESAGDTDTQYF. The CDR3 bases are TGTGCCAGCAGCGAATCAGCGGGGGACACAGATACGCAGTATTTT.

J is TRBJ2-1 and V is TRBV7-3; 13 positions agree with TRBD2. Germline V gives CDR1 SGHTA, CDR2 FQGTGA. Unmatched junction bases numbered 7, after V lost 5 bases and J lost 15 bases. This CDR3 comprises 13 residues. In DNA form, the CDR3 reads TGTGCCAGCAGCATGGGACTAGCGGGAACACGGTTCTTC. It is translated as CASSMGLAGTRFF.